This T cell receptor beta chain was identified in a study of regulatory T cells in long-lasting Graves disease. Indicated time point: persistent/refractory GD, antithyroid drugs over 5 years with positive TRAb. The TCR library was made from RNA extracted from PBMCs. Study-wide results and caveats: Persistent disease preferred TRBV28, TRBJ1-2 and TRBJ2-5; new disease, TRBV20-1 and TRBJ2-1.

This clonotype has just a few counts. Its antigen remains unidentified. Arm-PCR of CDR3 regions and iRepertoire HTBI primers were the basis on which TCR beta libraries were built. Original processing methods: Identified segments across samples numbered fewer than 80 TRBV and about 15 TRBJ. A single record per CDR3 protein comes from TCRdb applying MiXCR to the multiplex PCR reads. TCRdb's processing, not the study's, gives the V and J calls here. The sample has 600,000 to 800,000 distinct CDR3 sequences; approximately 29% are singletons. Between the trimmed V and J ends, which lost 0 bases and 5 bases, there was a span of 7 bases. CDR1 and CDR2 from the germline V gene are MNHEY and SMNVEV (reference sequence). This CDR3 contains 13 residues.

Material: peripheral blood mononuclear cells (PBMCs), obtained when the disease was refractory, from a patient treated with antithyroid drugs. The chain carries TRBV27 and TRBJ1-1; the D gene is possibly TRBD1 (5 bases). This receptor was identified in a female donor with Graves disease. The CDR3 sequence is CASSLSWGTEAFF. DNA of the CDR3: TGTGCCAGCAGTTTATCTTGGGGGACTGAAGCTTTCTTT.